These T cell receptor beta chains were read from a single sample in a study of T cells after yellow fever vaccination. TCRdb re-analysed the 5' RACE reads in MiXCR, keeping a single row per CDR3 protein. The table lists around 25,000 distinct CDR3 sequences, less than 3.5% of them singletons. Material: PBMCs, either bulk or a sorted T-cell subset (CD4+, CD8+, memory, or dextramer-sorted; not recorded which), obtained more than 40 days after the first yellow fever vaccination. The receptors come from a man between 18 and 35 years old who received the YFV17D yellow fever vaccine. The CDR3 runs from the conserved cysteine through the conserved F or W. A D gene is named only where the DNA matches it firmly. Sizes are listed as once, few or many counts, or a class when the clone is expanded.

V,D,J,size,CDR3,DNA
TRBV7-2,TRBD1,TRBJ1-2,many,CASSLNEGAYGYTF,TGTGCCAGCAGCTTAAATGAGGGGGCGTACGGCTACACCTTC
TRBV27,-,TRBJ2-1,many,CASSPQGYYNEQFF,TGTGCCAGCAGTCCCCAGGGGTACTACAATGAGCAGTTCTTC
TRBV3-1,TRBD1,TRBJ2-3,many,CASSSRQGAADTQYF,TGTGCCAGCAGCTCCCGACAGGGGGCCGCAGATACGCAGTATTTT
TRBV7-2,-,TRBJ2-7,many,CASSLSRDYEQYF,TGTGCCAGCAGCCTCAGCAGAGACTACGAGCAGTACTTC
TRBV5-1,TRBD2,TRBJ2-3,many,CASSSFSGGPTDTQYF,TGCGCCAGCAGCTCCTTTAGCGGGGGACCCACAGATACGCAGTATTTT
TRBV5-6,TRBD2,TRBJ2-7,many,CASSPAGGDYEQYF,TGTGCCAGCAGTCCGGCGGGGGGCGATTACGAGCAGTACTTC
TRBV5-6,TRBD1,TRBJ2-1,many,CASSLWTGYEQFF,TGTGCCAGCAGCTTGTGGACAGGATACGAGCAGTTCTTC
TRBV5-4,-,TRBJ1-2,many,CASSGPGLLNYGYTF,TGTGCCAGCAGCGGTCCGGGACTTCTGAACTATGGCTACACCTTC
TRBV5-4,-,TRBJ1-6,many,CASSFHDSPLHF,TGTGCCAGCAGTTTCCATGATTCACCCCTCCACTTT
TRBV6-2/TRBV6-3,-,TRBJ2-4,many,CASSPDPSAKNIQYF,TGTGCCAGCAGCCCTGACCCCTCAGCCAAAAACATTCAGTACTTC
TRBV6-2/TRBV6-3,TRBD1,TRBJ1-2,many,CASRHRGRGYGYTF,TGTGCCAGCAGGCACAGGGGGCGCGGCTATGGCTACACCTTC
TRBV11-3,-,TRBJ2-7,many,CASSLGPGKQYF,TGTGCCAGCAGCTTAGGTCCGGGAAAGCAGTACTTC
TRBV3-1,-,TRBJ2-2,once,CATSQYTTAANTGELFF,TGTGCCACCAGCCAGTACACCACGGCAGCAAACACCGGGGAGCTGTTTTTT
TRBV3-1,-,TRBJ1-1,many,CASSTGGITEAFF,TGTGCCAGCAGCACGGGCGGAATCACTGAAGCTTTCTTT
TRBV28,-,TRBJ1-5,many,CASSFGVPQPQHF,TGTGCCAGCAGTTTCGGGGTTCCTCAGCCCCAGCATTTT
TRBV12-3/TRBV12-4,-,TRBJ2-3,many,CASSLALWADTQYF,TGTGCCAGCAGTTTAGCGCTTTGGGCAGATACGCAGTATTTT
TRBV5-1,TRBD2,TRBJ2-3,many,CASNIAGYTDTQYF,TGCGCCAGCAATATAGCGGGGTACACAGATACGCAGTATTTT
TRBV20-1,-,TRBJ2-1,many,CSASEGGVFWNEQFF,TGCAGTGCTAGTGAGGGGGGGGTTTTTTGGAATGAGCAGTTCTTC
TRBV29-1,-,TRBJ2-3,many,CSALRTGPGDTQYF,TGCAGCGCTTTACGTACAGGGCCTGGAGATACGCAGTATTTT
TRBV5-1,TRBD2,TRBJ2-2,many,CASTTSGDHTGELFF,TGCGCCAGCACGACTAGCGGGGACCACACCGGGGAGCTGTTTTTT
TRBV29-1,-,TRBJ1-3,many,CSFSWGSGNTIYF,TGCAGCTTCAGCTGGGGCTCTGGAAACACCATATATTTT
TRBV5-1,-,TRBJ2-3,medium-sized,CASSRLGPDTQYF,TGCGCCAGCAGCCGGTTGGGCCCGGATACGCAGTATTTT
TRBV3-1,-,TRBJ2-3,many,CASSQESRLTDTQYF,TGTGCCAGCAGCCAAGAATCGAGACTCACAGATACGCAGTATTTT
TRBV11-2,TRBD2,TRBJ2-3,many,CASSLLAGGITDTQYF,TGTGCCAGCAGCCTACTAGCGGGGGGGATCACAGATACGCAGTATTTT
TRBV6-5,-,TRBJ1-4,many,CASSYSWRAVDEKLFF,TGTGCCAGCAGTTACTCGTGGAGGGCGGTCGATGAAAAACTGTTTTTT
TRBV12-3/TRBV12-4,-,TRBJ1-1,many,CASSFRAARGTEAFF,TGTGCCAGCAGTTTCCGGGCAGCCCGGGGCACTGAAGCTTTCTTT
TRBV2,-,TRBJ1-3,many,CASRVQSSGNTIYF,TGTGCCAGCAGAGTACAGAGCTCTGGAAACACCATATATTTT
TRBV5-1,-,TRBJ1-1,many,CASSLVPPNTEAFF,TGCGCCAGCAGCTTGGTGCCACCAAACACTGAAGCTTTCTTT
TRBV28,-,TRBJ1-3,many,CASSLSPSGNTIYF,TGTGCCAGCAGTTTATCCCCTTCTGGAAACACCATATATTTT
TRBV12-3/TRBV12-4,-,TRBJ2-7,many,CATTDDRSHEQYF,TGTGCCACCACGGACGACCGTAGCCACGAGCAGTACTTC
TRBV7-2,-,TRBJ2-5,many,CASSLGGGGPWKTQYF,TGTGCCAGCAGCTTAGGAGGTGGGGGCCCGTGGAAGACCCAGTACTTC
TRBV7-8,-,TRBJ1-1,many,CASSLVPGLILTEAFF,TGTGCCAGCAGCTTAGTTCCAGGGCTTATCCTCACTGAAGCTTTCTTT
TRBV6-1,TRBD1,TRBJ2-3,many,CASRPGQGHTDTQYF,TGTGCCAGCAGGCCGGGACAGGGCCACACAGATACGCAGTATTTT
TRBV20-1,-,TRBJ2-1,many,CSAAQGNEQFF,TGCAGTGCTGCCCAGGGGAATGAGCAGTTCTTC
TRBV6-2/TRBV6-3,-,TRBJ1-5,many,CASRGLYSNQPQHF,TGTGCCAGCAGGGGGCTTTATAGCAATCAGCCCCAGCATTTT
TRBV29-1,-,TRBJ2-7,many,CSVEMVFSGEQYF,TGCAGCGTTGAAATGGTCTTCAGTGGGGAGCAGTACTTC
TRBV28,-,TRBJ1-5,many,CASTRGGQMQPQHF,TGTGCCAGCACGCGCGGGGGGCAGATGCAGCCCCAGCATTTT
TRBV4-3,TRBD2,TRBJ2-5,many,CASSRDRLGGEYF,TGCGCCAGCAGCCGCGATCGGCTGGGGGGGGAGTACTTC
TRBV7-2,TRBD2,TRBJ2-1,many,CASSLGLAGAPRFF,TGTGCCAGCAGCTTAGGGCTAGCGGGGGCACCTAGGTTCTTC
TRBV11-2,TRBD2,TRBJ2-2,many,CASSLEWGGTGELFF,TGTGCCAGCAGCTTAGAATGGGGGGGGACCGGGGAGCTGTTTTTT
TRBV4-1,-,TRBJ1-5,many,CASSQRDISNQPQHF,TGCGCCAGCAGCCAAAGGGACATTAGCAATCAGCCCCAGCATTTT